This T cell receptor (beta chain) was profiled in a study of blood T cell repertoires in COVID-19 (dated by TCRdb to 2018 to 2021). About the investigation overall: The collaborator samples originated in the United States, Italy and Spain and spanned the acute and convalescent phases of COVID-19. The material from the prospective study consisted of cDNA or gDNA derived from T cells, B-cell-depleted T cells, or PBMCs. Deeply sampled blood TCRbeta repertoires from subjects exposed to, actively infected with, or recovered from COVID-19 were included in the dataset. The repertoires were released in a freely available public database meant as a resource for research on the immune response to SARS-CoV-2. The samples were drawn from two sources: the first 160 participants of the ongoing ImmuneRACE study, and over 950 subjects contributed by 6 global collaborators. Sample metadata almost always included a de-identified subject ID, COVID-19 status, age in years and sex. Where available, HLA class I and class II types were taken from metadata supplied by the sample provider and were not determined by assay-based typing.

Relative to germline, V is missing 3 bases and J is missing 1 base, with 3 bases of the junction outside any gene match. There are 16 amino acids in the CDR3, from cysteine to phenylalanine inclusive. The only DNA kept is the CDR3, 48 bases in frame from the first base. Regarding this clone: This receptor's antigen is unknown. One base away there is no much larger clone; base qualities are not given.

At one collaborating source in Seattle, patients were enrolled during active infection and were followed longitudinally through the course of disease. Each collaborating institution followed its own protocols to collect whole blood in K2EDTA tubes. Collaborator samples were shipped for TCRbeta analysis as frozen whole blood, isolated PBMCs, or DNA extracted from either sample type. TCRbeta CDR3 regions were amplified from genomic DNA by means of the immunoSEQ Assay, a bias-controlled multiplex PCR. In the authors' own workflow: Nucleated cell counts per sample were estimated from amplification of reference gene primers within the assay. Sequence reads were collapsed and filtered to measure the absolute abundance of every unique TCRbeta CDR3 rearrangement. For each sample, productive Simpson clonality was calculated as the square root of Simpson's diversity index across productive rearrangements. Imported from immuneACCESS, the table was reduced by TCRdb to in-frame sequences with V and J called. These copies leave out some clones; in studies compared against another copy, an unresolved V gene accounts for under half, and the cause of the remainder is not known. That table gives V, J and clone size, and the DNA gave D and trimming. This sample is represented by some 68,000 clones; about nine tenths of them were singletons. Together, the top ten hold 0.52% of the sample.

The paper as a whole reports these results and caveats: The quantity of clinical and demographic metadata differed by source and by participant and was supplied without curation.

The sequence was collected from a man in his fifties with COVID-19, enrolled during active disease. The chain uses TRBV23-1 and TRBJ2-2, with TRBD1 identical over 9 junction bases. TRBV23-1 is an ORF; its function is uncertain. Sequencing was done on a sample of peripheral blood. The CDR3 protein sequence reads: CASSQGQGGNTGELFF. Read as DNA, the sequence is TGCGCCAGCAGTCAGGGACAGGGAGGGAACACCGGGGAGCTGTTTTTT.